This T cell receptor beta chain appears in the sequencing data of a study of blood T cell repertoires in COVID-19. Libraries were prepared by immunoSEQ multiplex PCR; TCRdb keeps only in-frame clonotypes and omits some of them. Of about 46,000 clones listed, about 88% were seen once; the top ten hold 3% to 3.5%. The CDR3 has 19 residues. Germline CDR1 and CDR2: SGHDN and FVKESK. Germline trimming cut 4 bases from V and 0 bases from J; bases unmatched to any gene: 16. Sequenced: PBMCs or T cells enriched from blood (not recorded which). This chain joins TRBV14 and TRBJ1-1, with 8 positions matching TRBD1. This sequence originates from a woman in her 50s who had recovered from COVID-19. The CDR3 here is CASSPWTGRLSAMNTEAFF. DNA for the CDR3: TGTGCCAGCAGCCCGTGGACAGGGCGGCTTTCCGCTATGAACACTGAAGCTTTCTTT. Filled out from reference TRBV14 and TRBJ1-1, the complete variable domain reads EAGVTQFPSHSVIEKGQTVTLRCDPISGHDNLYWYRRVMGKEIKFLLHFVKESKQDESGMPNNRFLAERTGGTYSTLKVQPAELEDSGVYFCASSPWTGRLSAMNTEAFFGQGTRLTVV.